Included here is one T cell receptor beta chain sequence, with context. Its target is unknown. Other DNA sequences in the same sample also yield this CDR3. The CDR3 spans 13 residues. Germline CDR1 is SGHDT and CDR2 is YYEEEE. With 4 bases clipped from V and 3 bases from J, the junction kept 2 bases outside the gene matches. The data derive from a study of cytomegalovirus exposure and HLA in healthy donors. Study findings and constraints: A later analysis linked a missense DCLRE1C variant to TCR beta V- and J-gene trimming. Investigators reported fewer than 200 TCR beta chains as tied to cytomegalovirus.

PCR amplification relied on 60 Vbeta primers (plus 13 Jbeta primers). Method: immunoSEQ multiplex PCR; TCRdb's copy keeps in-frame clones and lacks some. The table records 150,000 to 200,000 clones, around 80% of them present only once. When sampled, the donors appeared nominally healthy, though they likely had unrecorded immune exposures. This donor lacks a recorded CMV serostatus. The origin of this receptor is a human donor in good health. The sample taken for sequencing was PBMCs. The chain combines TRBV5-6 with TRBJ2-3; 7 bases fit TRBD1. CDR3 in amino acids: CASSPQGTDTQYF. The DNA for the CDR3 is TGTGCCAGCAGCCCACAGGGGACAGATACGCAGTATTTT.